This T cell receptor beta chain was documented in a study of blood T cell repertoires in COVID-19. Study overall: Material from acute and convalescent COVID-19 was sourced from the United States, Italy and Spain. PBMCs, B-cell-depleted T cells, or T cells provided the cDNA or gDNA that made up the material.

Per the authors' pipeline: Nucleated cell counts were estimated from reference gene primer amplification. Method: immunoSEQ multiplex PCR; TCRdb's copy keeps in-frame clones and lacks some. V and J calls and clone size follow that table, whereas D and trimming were derived from the DNA. In the table there are some 80,000 clones, 86% of which are singletons. This clone was seen only once. The CDR3 covers 14 residues. From germline, CDR1 is MNHEY and CDR2 SVGAGI. The V end was cut by 6 bases, the J end by 0 bases, with 9 bases between. V is TRBV6-5 and J is TRBJ1-5; D unresolved. Sequencing input: peripheral blood. The receptor comes from a woman older than 75 in a cohort sampled during active or convalescent COVID-19. CDR3 in DNA: TGTGCCAGCAGCGGGTCAAATAGCAATCAGCCCCAGCATTTT. Translating it yields CASSGSNSNQPQHF.